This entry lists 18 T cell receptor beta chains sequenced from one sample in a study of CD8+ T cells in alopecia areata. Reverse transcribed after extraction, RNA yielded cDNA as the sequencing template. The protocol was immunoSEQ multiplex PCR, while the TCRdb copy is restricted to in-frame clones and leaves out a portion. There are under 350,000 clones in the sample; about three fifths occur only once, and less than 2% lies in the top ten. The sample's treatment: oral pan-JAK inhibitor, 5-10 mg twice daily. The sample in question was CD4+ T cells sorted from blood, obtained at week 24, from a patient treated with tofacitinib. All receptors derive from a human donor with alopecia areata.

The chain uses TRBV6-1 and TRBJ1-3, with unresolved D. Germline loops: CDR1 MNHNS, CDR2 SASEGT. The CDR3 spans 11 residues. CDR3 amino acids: CAGRSGNTIYF. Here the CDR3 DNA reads TGTGCAGGACGGTCTGGAAACACCATATATTTT.

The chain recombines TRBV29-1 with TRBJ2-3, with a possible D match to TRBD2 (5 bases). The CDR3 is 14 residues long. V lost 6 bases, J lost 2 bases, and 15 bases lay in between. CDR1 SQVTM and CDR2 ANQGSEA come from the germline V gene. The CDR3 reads CSVHPGSFTDTQYF. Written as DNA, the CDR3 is TGCAGCGTGCACCCGGGATCATTCACAGATACGCAGTATTTT.

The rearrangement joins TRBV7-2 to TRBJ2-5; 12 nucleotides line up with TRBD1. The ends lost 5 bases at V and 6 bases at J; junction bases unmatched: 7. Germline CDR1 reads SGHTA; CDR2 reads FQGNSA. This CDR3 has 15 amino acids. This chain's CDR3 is CASSDTGTGGKTQYF. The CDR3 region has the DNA TGTGCCAGCAGCGACACTGGGACAGGGGGCAAGACCCAGTACTTC. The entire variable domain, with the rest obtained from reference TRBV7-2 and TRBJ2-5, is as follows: GAGVSQSPSNKVTEKGKDVELRCDPISGHTALYWYRQSLGQGLEFLIYFQGNSAPDKSGLPSDRFSAERTGGSVSTLTIQRTQQEDSAVYLCASSDTGTGGKTQYFGPGTRLLVL.

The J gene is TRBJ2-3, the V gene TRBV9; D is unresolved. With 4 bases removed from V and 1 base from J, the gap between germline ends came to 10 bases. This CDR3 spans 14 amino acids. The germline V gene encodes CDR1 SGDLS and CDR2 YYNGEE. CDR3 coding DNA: TGTGCCAGCAGCCCACGACTCGGCACAGATACGCAGTATTTT. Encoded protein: CASSPRLGTDTQYF. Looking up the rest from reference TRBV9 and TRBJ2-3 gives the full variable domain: DSGVTQTPKHLITATGQRVTLRCSPRSGDLSVYWYQQSLDQGLQFLIQYYNGEERAKGNILERFSAQQFPDLHSELNLSSLELGDSALYFCASSPRLGTDTQYFGPGTRLTVL.

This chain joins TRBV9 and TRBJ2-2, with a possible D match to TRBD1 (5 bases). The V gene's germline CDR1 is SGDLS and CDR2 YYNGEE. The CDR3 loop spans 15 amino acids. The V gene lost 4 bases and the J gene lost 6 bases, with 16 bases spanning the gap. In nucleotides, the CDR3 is TGTGCCAGCAGCCCAGGGTCCATAACCGCCGGGGAGCTGTTTTTT. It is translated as CASSPGSITAGELFF. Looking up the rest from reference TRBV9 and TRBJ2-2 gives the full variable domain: DSGVTQTPKHLITATGQRVTLRCSPRSGDLSVYWYQQSLDQGLQFLIQYYNGEERAKGNILERFSAQQFPDLHSELNLSSLELGDSALYFCASSPGSITAGELFFGEGSRLTVL.

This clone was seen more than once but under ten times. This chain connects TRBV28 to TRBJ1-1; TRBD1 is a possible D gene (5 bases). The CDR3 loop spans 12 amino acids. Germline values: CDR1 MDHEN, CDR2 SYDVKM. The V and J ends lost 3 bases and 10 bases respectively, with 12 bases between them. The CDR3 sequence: CASSFAGRLAFF. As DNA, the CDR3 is TGTGCCAGCAGTTTCGCAGGGCGCCTAGCTTTCTTT.

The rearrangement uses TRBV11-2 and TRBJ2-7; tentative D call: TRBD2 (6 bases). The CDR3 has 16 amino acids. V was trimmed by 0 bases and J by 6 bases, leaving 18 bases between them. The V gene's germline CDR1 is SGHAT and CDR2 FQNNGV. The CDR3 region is CASSLDGEAWRGEQYF. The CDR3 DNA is TGTGCCAGCAGCTTAGATGGGGAGGCGTGGCGGGGCGAGCAGTACTTC.

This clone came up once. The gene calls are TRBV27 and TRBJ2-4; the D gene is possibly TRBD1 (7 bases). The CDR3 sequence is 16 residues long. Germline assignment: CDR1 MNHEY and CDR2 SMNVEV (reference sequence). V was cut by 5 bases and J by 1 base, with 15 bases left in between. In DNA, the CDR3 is TGTGCCAGCAGTACCCGACAGGGACTTGCCAAAAACATTCAGTACTTC. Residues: CASSTRQGLAKNIQYF.

The DNA for the CDR3 is TGTGCCATTGGACAGGGCCGTAATTCACCCCTCCACTTT. Translated: CAIGQGRNSPLHF. J is TRBJ1-6 and V is TRBV30, with TRBD1 matching over 8 bases. The trim removed 8 bases at V and 6 bases at J, leaving 6 bases unmatched. Germline CDR1 GTSNPN, CDR2 SVGIG (reference sequence). The length of the CDR3 is 13 residues.

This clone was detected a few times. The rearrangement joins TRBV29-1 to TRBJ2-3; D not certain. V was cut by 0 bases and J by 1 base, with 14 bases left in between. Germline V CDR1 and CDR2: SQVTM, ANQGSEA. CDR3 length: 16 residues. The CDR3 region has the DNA TGCAGCGTTGAAGATAGCCTCGGACGGGGCACAGATACGCAGTATTTT. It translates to CSVEDSLGRGTDTQYF.

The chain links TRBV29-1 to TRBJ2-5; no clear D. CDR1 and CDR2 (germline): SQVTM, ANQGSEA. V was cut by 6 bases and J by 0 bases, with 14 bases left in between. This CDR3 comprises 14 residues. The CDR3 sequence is CSVPSRLDQETQYF. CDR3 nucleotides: TGCAGCGTACCCAGTAGACTCGACCAAGAGACCCAGTACTTC.

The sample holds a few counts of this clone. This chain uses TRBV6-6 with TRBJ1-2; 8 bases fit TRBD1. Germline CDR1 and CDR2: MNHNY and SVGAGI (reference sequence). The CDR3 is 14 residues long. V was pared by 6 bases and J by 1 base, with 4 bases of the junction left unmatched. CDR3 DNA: TGTGCCAGCAGGACAGGGGAGAGTAACTATGGCTACACCTTC. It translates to CASRTGESNYGYTF.

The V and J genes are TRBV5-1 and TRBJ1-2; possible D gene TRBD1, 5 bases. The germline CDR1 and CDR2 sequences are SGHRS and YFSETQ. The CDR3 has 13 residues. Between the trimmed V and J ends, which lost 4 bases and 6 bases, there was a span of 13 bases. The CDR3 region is CASSPTGTDGYTF. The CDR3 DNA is TGCGCCAGCAGCCCCACCGGGACCGATGGCTACACCTTC. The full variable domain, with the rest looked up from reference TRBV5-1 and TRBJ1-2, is KAGVTQTPRYLIKTRGQQVTLSCSPISGHRSVSWYQQTPGQGLQFLFEYFSETQRNKGNFPGRFSGRQFSNSRSEMNVSTLELGDSALYLCASSPTGTDGYTFGSGTRLTVV.

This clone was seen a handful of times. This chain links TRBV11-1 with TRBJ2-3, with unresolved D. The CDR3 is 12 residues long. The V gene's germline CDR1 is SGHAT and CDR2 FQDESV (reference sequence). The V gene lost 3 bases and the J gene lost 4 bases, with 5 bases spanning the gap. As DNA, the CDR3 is TGTGCCAGCAGCTTCTTCCCAGATACGCAGTATTTT. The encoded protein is CASSFFPDTQYF. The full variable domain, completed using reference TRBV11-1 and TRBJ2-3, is EAEVAQSPRYKITEKSQAVAFWCDPISGHATLYWYRQILGQGPELLVQFQDESVVDDSQLPKDRFSAERLKGVDSTLKIQPAELGDSAMYLCASSFFPDTQYFGPGTRLTVL.

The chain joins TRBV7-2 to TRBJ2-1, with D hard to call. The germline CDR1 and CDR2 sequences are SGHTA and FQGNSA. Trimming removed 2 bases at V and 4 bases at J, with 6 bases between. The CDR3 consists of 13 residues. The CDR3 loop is CASSLKRYNEQFF. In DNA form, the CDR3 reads TGTGCCAGCAGCTTAAAGAGGTACAATGAGCAGTTCTTC.

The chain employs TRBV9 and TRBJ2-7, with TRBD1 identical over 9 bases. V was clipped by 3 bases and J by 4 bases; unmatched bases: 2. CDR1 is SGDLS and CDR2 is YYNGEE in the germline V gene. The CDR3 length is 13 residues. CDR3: CASSAGTGYEQYF. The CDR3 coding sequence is TGTGCCAGCAGCGCCGGGACAGGGTACGAGCAGTACTTC.

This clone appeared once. CDR3 DNA: TGTGCCAGAGGACAGAACACTGAAGCTTTCTTT. It specifies CARGQNTEAFF. V and J are TRBV2 and TRBJ1-1, with D perhaps matching TRBD1 (5 bases). The germline CDR1 and CDR2 sequences are SNHLY and FYNNEI. The CDR3 totals 11 residues. Trimming cost V 9 bases and J 1 base, with 6 bases left between them.

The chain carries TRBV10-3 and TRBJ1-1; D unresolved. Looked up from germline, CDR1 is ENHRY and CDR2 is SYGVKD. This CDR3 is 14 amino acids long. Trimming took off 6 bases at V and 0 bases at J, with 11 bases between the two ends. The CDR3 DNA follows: TGTGCCATCAGCCCCCCAAGTTTGAACACTGAAGCTTTCTTT. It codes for CAISPPSLNTEAFF.